Each of the 20 T cell receptor beta chains below was sequenced from the same sample in a study of patients and donors after allogeneic stem cell transplantation. MiXCR was run by TCRdb on the RT-PCR reads, yielding one entry per CDR3 protein. The sample has 410,000 or so distinct CDR3 sequences; approximately 16% are singletons. The material sequenced was blood, either unsorted or a sorted T cell fraction (not recorded which). The receptors were sampled from a human donor who was either an allogeneic HSCT recipient or a stem cell or donor lymphocyte infusion donor (not recorded which). It is not recorded whose cells these are; they may come from a transplant donor.

In this sample, this clonotype turned up a few times. The V gene is TRBV30, the J gene TRBJ2-7; 9 bases are a match to TRBD1. With V trimmed by 3 bases and J by 4 bases, 4 bases remained unmatched. This CDR3 region has 13 residues. Germline V lookup: CDR1 GTSNPN, CDR2 SVGIG (reference sequence). In DNA, the CDR3 is TGTGCCTGGAGCGTGGACAGGGGTTACGAGCAGTACTTC. Translated: CAWSVDRGYEQYF.

The chain couples TRBV6-5 to TRBJ2-7; D gene uncertain. This CDR3 has 14 amino acids. Germline V gives CDR1 MNHEY, CDR2 SVGAGI. The V end was cut by 0 bases, the J end by 11 bases, with 17 bases between. This CDR3 is CASSYSSLVPKEYF. CDR3 nucleotides: TGTGCCAGCAGTTACTCGAGTCTGGTCCCGAAAGAGTACTTC.

The chain has TRBV20-1 and TRBJ2-2, with TRBD2 identical over 11 bases. This CDR3 has 14 amino acids. Germline trimming cut 5 bases from V and 5 bases from J; bases unmatched to any gene: 4. Germline CDR1 reads DFQATT; CDR2 reads SNEGSKA (reference sequence). The CDR3 protein is CSAVRTSGTGELFF. The CDR3 DNA reads TGCAGTGCTGTTCGGACTAGCGGGACCGGGGAGCTGTTTTTT.

This clonotype was counted only a few times. CDR3 loop: CAWTGGLGQPQHF. The CDR3 bases are TGTGCCTGGACAGGGGGGTTGGGTCAGCCCCAGCATTTT. The chain couples TRBV30 to TRBJ1-5; TRBD1 matches 7 bases. Unmatched junction bases numbered 6, after V lost 4 bases and J lost 6 bases. The CDR3 covers 13 residues. CDR1 and CDR2 (germline): GTSNPN, SVGIG (reference sequence).

The chain links TRBV9 to TRBJ2-2, with D perhaps matching TRBD2 (6 bases). Deletions cut 0 bases from V and 0 bases from J, with 12 bases between. Germline V gene sequence: CDR1 SGDLS, CDR2 YYNGEE. The CDR3 runs 17 residues. Here the CDR3 DNA reads TGTGCCAGCAGCGTAGGACTAGGGACTTCGAACACCGGGGAGCTGTTTTTT. Amino acids: CASSVGLGTSNTGELFF.

The chain employs TRBV18 and TRBJ1-6; D is undetermined. This CDR3 has 14 residues. Trimming stripped 2 bases from V and 6 bases from J, with 8 bases between. Looked up from germline, CDR1 is KGHSH and CDR2 is LQKENI. The CDR3 reads CASSPTVLNSPLHF. Here the CDR3 DNA reads TGTGCCAGCTCACCAACGGTCCTTAATTCACCCCTCCACTTT.

The chain employs TRBV30 and TRBJ1-2; D is uncertain. V gave up 2 bases and J gave up 8 bases, with 12 bases separating them. The germline gives CDR1 GTSNPN, CDR2 SVGIG (reference sequence). This CDR3 contains 12 residues. The CDR3 protein is CAWSLDFRGYTF. The CDR3 DNA follows: TGTGCCTGGAGTCTAGATTTCCGAGGCTACACCTTC.

Ten or more counts support this clonotype. This rearrangement joins TRBV29-1 to TRBJ2-1; weak D call: TRBD1 (5 bases). CDR1 and CDR2 (germline): SQVTM, ANQGSEA. This CDR3 is built from 13 residues. The CDR3 DNA is TGCAGTGCTACACCCGACAGCTACAATGAGCAGTTCTTC. It yields the protein CSATPDSYNEQFF.

The chain combines TRBV29-1 with TRBJ2-3, with TRBD1 matching over 7 bases. Germline V lookup: CDR1 SQVTM, CDR2 ANQGSEA. The CDR3 runs 16 residues. V shed 1 base, J shed 0 bases, and the junction held 7 bases outside the gene matches. The CDR3 protein is CSVEGVQGRSTDTQYF. The CDR3 DNA reads as TGCAGCGTTGAAGGAGTACAGGGGCGAAGCACAGATACGCAGTATTTT.

The chain joins TRBV11-2 to TRBJ1-1; D may be TRBD1 (6 bases). The V gene's germline CDR1 is SGHAT and CDR2 FQNNGV. The CDR3 covers 17 residues. V dropped 0 bases and J dropped 1 base, with 15 bases sitting between them. In nucleotides, the CDR3 is TGTGCCAGCAGCTTAGACCCCCCTTCAGGGGCGAACACTGAAGCTTTCTTT. Protein: CASSLDPPSGANTEAFF. Full variable domain (rest looked up from reference TRBV11-2 and TRBJ1-1): EAGVAQSPRYKIIEKRQSVAFWCNPISGHATLYWYQQILGQGPKLLIQFQNNGVVDDSQLPKDRFSAERLKGVDSTLKIQPAKLEDSAVYLCASSLDPPSGANTEAFFGQGTRLTVV.

The V call is TRBV20-1, the J call TRBJ2-7, with 10 bases fitting TRBD1. CDR3 length: 15 residues. CDR1 DFQATT and CDR2 SNEGSKA come from the germline V gene (reference sequence). The V and J ends lost 3 bases and 2 bases, in that order; junction bases with no gene match: 7. The CDR3 coding sequence is TGCAGTGCTAGTCAAATGGGACAGGGGACCTACGAGCAGTACTTC. It is translated as CSASQMGQGTYEQYF.

This clonotype was counted at least ten times. V is TRBV12-3 or TRBV12-4 and J is TRBJ1-1, with TRBD1 as a possible D gene (5 bases). V dropped 8 bases and J dropped 0 bases, with 13 bases sitting between them. This CDR3 comprises 14 residues. DNA of the CDR3: TGTGCCAGCGGGAGGGGAGGGTTGAACACTGAAGCTTTCTTT. Translated: CASGRGGLNTEAFF.

The rearrangement uses TRBV20-1 and TRBJ1-2, with no clear D. This CDR3 has 14 residues. Germline values: CDR1 DFQATT, CDR2 SNEGSKA (reference sequence). Between the trimmed V and J ends, which lost 1 base and 4 bases, there was a span of 13 bases. For the CDR3, the DNA is TGCAGTGCTAGAGGGTTGGGCCTTTCCTATGGCTACACCTTC. This encodes CSARGLGLSYGYTF.

The chain has TRBV9 and TRBJ2-7; 7 nucleotides align to TRBD1. The germline V gene has CDR1 SGDLS and CDR2 YYNGEE. Trimming at V came to 3 bases and at J to 1 base, leaving 7 bases not matched to a gene. This CDR3 contains 15 residues. DNA of the CDR3: TGTGCCAGCAGCGCCCATCCGGGACAGTCCTACGAGCAGTACTTC. Residues: CASSAHPGQSYEQYF.

This clonotype came up a few times. The chain is built from TRBV20-1 and TRBJ2-1, with D possibly matching TRBD1 (6 bases). The V end lost 6 bases, the J end lost 3 bases, and 15 bases lay between the germline ends. Germline CDR1 is DFQATT and CDR2 is SNEGSKA (reference sequence). The CDR3 spans 14 residues. DNA for the CDR3: TGCAGTGCCAGTGACAGGAGGTTCTACAATGAGCAGTTCTTC. As protein: CSASDRRFYNEQFF.

The chain carries TRBV24-1 and TRBJ2-5; 7 bases match TRBD1. Germline assignment: CDR1 KGHDR and CDR2 SFDVKD. The V and J ends lost 9 bases and 5 bases, in that order; junction bases with no gene match: 2. CDR3 length equals 11 residues. The CDR3 protein is CATGRGETQYF. The CDR3 region has the DNA TGTGCCACCGGCAGGGGGGAGACCCAGTACTTC.

The genes are TRBV20-1 and TRBJ1-1; no reliable D call. V shed 2 bases and J shed 3 bases, with 10 bases lying between them. The germline gives CDR1 DFQATT, CDR2 SNEGSKA (reference sequence). The CDR3 is 13 amino acids. The CDR3 sequence is CSARRDVDTEAFF. CDR3 bases: TGCAGTGCTAGACGGGATGTTGACACTGAAGCTTTCTTT.

This clonotype appeared a few times. This rearrangement joins TRBV2 to TRBJ2-1, with D unresolved. There are 15 residues in the CDR3. Germline V lookup: CDR1 SNHLY, CDR2 FYNNEI. Trimming stripped 4 bases from V and 0 bases from J, with 10 bases between. The CDR3 region has the DNA TGTGCCAGCAGTGTCCCTCATAGCTCCTACAATGAGCAGTTCTTC. Protein product: CASSVPHSSYNEQFF.

The chain recombines TRBV12-3 or TRBV12-4 with TRBJ2-3; D possibly uses TRBD1 or TRBD2 (6 bases each). V lost 4 bases and J lost 4, with 21 bases in between. The CDR3 runs to 17 residues. In nucleotides, the CDR3 is TGTGCCAGCAGTTCGCTGGGGGGCCCTACCCGGGCAGATACGCAGTATTTT. Residues: CASSSLGGPTRADTQYF.

The table lists this clonotype with a few counts. J is TRBJ2-1 and V is TRBV7-9; no definite D call. This CDR3 has 13 amino acids. Between the trimmed V and J ends, which lost 8 bases and 8 bases, there was a span of 16 bases. Germline CDR1 is SEHNR and CDR2 is FQNEAQ (reference sequence). In nucleotides, the CDR3 is TGTGCCAGCGGTAAATTCTTTACCGATGAGCAGTTCTTC. Amino acid sequence: CASGKFFTDEQFF.